Below are 19 T cell receptor beta chains sequenced from a single sample in a study of blood T cell repertoires in COVID-19. Data came from immunoSEQ multiplex PCR; TCRdb stores just in-frame clones and leaves some out. The repertoire holds 130,000 or so clones, around 87% seen once, with less than 2.5% in the top ten. The sequencing input was peripheral blood. All receptors come from a man between 50 and 59 years old with active COVID-19.

The rearrangement links TRBV7-9 to TRBJ2-5; D uncertain. The CDR3 length is 13 residues. CDR1 is SEHNR and CDR2 is FQNEAQ in the germline V gene (reference sequence). V shed 1 base and J shed 5 bases, with 8 bases lying between them. DNA for the CDR3: TGTGCCAGCAGCTTAGTCTTCGGGGAGACCCAGTACTTC. This translates into CASSLVFGETQYF.

The chain joins TRBV21-1 to TRBJ1-4. TRBV21-1 is annotated as a pseudogene. This CDR3 region has 14 residues. This CDR3 is CASSIGPGGEKLFF. For the CDR3, the DNA is TGTGCCAGCAGCATCGGGCCGGGGGGCGAAAAACTGTTTTTT.

J is TRBJ2-1 and V is TRBV11-3; D gene ambiguous. The ends were cut back, 4 bases at V and 0 bases at J, with 7 bases in the middle. There are 14 residues in the CDR3. Looked up from germline, CDR1 is SGHNT and CDR2 is YENEEA. The CDR3 spells CASSSLSSYNEQFF. Here the CDR3 DNA reads TGTGCCAGCAGCTCCCTCAGCTCCTACAATGAGCAGTTCTTC. The variable domain in full, completed from reference TRBV11-3 and TRBJ2-1, reads EAGVVQSPRYKIIEKKQPVAFWCNPISGHNTLYWYLQNLGQGPELLIRYENEEAVDDSQLPKDRFSAERLKGVDSTLKIQPAELGDSAVYLCASSSLSSYNEQFFGPGTRLTVL.

The chain couples TRBV10-3 to TRBJ2-5; TRBD1 agrees at 9 bases. The CDR3 sequence is 14 residues long. V lost 0 bases and J lost 5; bases outside the gene matches: 1. The V gene's germline CDR1 is ENHRY and CDR2 SYGVKD. The CDR3 DNA sequence: TGTGCCATCAGTGAGTCGGACAGGGGTGAGACCCAGTACTTC. This encodes CAISESDRGETQYF.

The chain joins TRBV6-1 to TRBJ1-2, with TRBD1 matching over 8 bases. The CDR3 consists of 15 residues. Germline loops: CDR1 MNHNS, CDR2 SASEGT. The trim removed 3 bases at V and 5 bases at J, leaving 8 bases unmatched. CDR3 nucleotides: TGTGCCAGCAGTGAGGACAGGGTTAGTGGGTATGGCTACACCTTC. Translated: CASSEDRVSGYGYTF.

This chain joins TRBV7-2 and TRBJ1-5; D uncertain. Trimming removed 4 bases at V and 0 bases at J, with 10 bases between. Germline loops: CDR1 SGHTA, CDR2 FQGNSA. CDR3 length equals 15 residues. The CDR3 sequence is CASSSQYASNQPQHF. CDR3 in DNA: TGTGCCAGCAGCTCACAGTATGCTAGCAATCAGCCCCAGCATTTT.

This clone showed up just a few times. The genes are TRBV30 and TRBJ1-2; TRBD1 matches at 9 bases. The CDR3 runs 12 residues. In germline, CDR1 is GTSNPN, CDR2 SVGIG (reference sequence). J lost 9 bases, V lost 2 bases, and 4 bases had no gene match. The CDR3 spells CAWSWTGDSYTF. CDR3 DNA: TGTGCCTGGAGTTGGACAGGGGATAGCTACACCTTC.

This clone was seen more than once but under ten times. This chain links TRBV27 with TRBJ2-4, with 8 bases lining up with TRBD1. The length of the CDR3 is 17 residues. CDR1 is MNHEY and CDR2 is SMNVEV in the germline V gene (reference sequence). The J segment lost 1 base and the V segment lost 2 bases, leaving 7 bases of the junction unmatched. The CDR3 here is CASSLVYRGAAKNIQYF. In DNA, the CDR3 is TGTGCCAGCAGTTTAGTTTACAGGGGGGCGGCCAAAAACATTCAGTACTTC.

This chain links TRBV7-2 with TRBJ2-5; D perhaps matches TRBD1 (5 bases). The V gene's germline CDR1 is SGHTA and CDR2 FQGNSA. This CDR3 comprises 14 residues. V was clipped by 4 bases and J by 1 base, with 10 bases between them. This CDR3 reads CASSSQGIQETQYF. Written as DNA, the CDR3 is TGTGCCAGCAGCTCCCAGGGTATCCAAGAGACCCAGTACTTC.

This chain connects TRBV7-2 to TRBJ1-2; D might be TRBD1 (6 bases). Deletions cut 5 bases from V and 5 bases from J, with 15 bases between. Germline V gene lookup returns CDR1 SGHTA and CDR2 FQGNSA. The CDR3 covers 14 residues. DNA of the CDR3: TGTGCCAGCAGCCTCCAGACAGGAGGTTATGGCTACACCTTC. Translating it yields CASSLQTGGYGYTF.

The rearrangement links TRBV19 to TRBJ1-2; a possible D gene is TRBD1 (6 bases). Trimming left V 7 bases short and J 2 bases short, with 20 bases between. CDR3 length: 16 residues. Germline CDR1 reads LNHDA; CDR2 reads SQIVND (reference sequence). The CDR3 reads CASTLTGPGINYGYTF. The CDR3 DNA reads as TGTGCCAGTACCCTAACAGGGCCCGGGATCAACTATGGCTACACCTTC.

This rearrangement joins TRBV19 to TRBJ1-1; D is undetermined. The CDR3 contains 13 residues. V lost 7 bases, J lost 11 bases, and 20 bases lay in between. Germline-derived CDR1 and CDR2 are LNHDA and SQIVND (reference sequence). The CDR3 protein is CASTRHLIDRAFF. In DNA form, the CDR3 reads TGTGCCAGTACCCGACACCTTATTGATCGGGCTTTCTTT.

CDR3 loop: CARSLIRDTQYF. The CDR3 nucleotides are TGTGCCAGAAGCTTGATTCGGGATACGCAGTATTTT. The chain couples TRBV5-3 to TRBJ2-3, with D hard to call. TRBV5-3 is sorted into the ORF group, with uncertain function. The CDR3 runs to 12 residues. The V and J ends lost 1 base and 6 bases respectively, with 6 bases between them.

This chain uses TRBV4-3 with TRBJ2-5; D is perhaps TRBD2 (6 bases). The CDR3 totals 16 residues. V was pared by 2 bases and J by 1 base, with 14 bases between. The V gene's germline CDR1 is LGHNA and CDR2 YSLEER. The CDR3 DNA is TGCGCCAGCAGCCAAAACTTCCGGGGGTCCCAAGAGACCCAGTACTTC. The encoded protein is CASSQNFRGSQETQYF.

This clone occurred once. The chain carries TRBV9 and TRBJ2-7, with D perhaps matching TRBD2 (6 bases). The CDR3 contains 18 residues. The germline V gene encodes CDR1 SGDLS and CDR2 YYNGEE. Between the trimmed V and J ends, which lost 4 bases and 2 bases, there was a span of 25 bases. Written as DNA, the CDR3 is TGTGCCAGCAGCCATGGGCGGGGAGAAGTCCTCAGGACCTACGAGCAGTACTTC. Translated: CASSHGRGEVLRTYEQYF.

This chain links TRBV4-1 with TRBJ2-7; 7 bases map to TRBD1. The CDR3 totals 16 residues. The J segment lost 3 bases and the V segment lost 0 bases, leaving 8 bases of the junction unmatched. CDR1 and CDR2 (germline): MGHRA, YSYEKL. CDR3 loop: CASSQESGQRLYEQYF. The CDR3 nucleotides read TGCGCCAGCAGCCAAGAATCGGGACAGAGACTCTACGAGCAGTACTTC.

This clone was recorded once. V gene TRBV7-9 combines with J gene TRBJ1-4, with D possibly TRBD1 on 6 matching bases. This CDR3 is 15 amino acids long. Trimming removed 1 base from V and 8 bases from J, with 14 bases in between. Germline loops: CDR1 SEHNR, CDR2 FQNEAQ (reference sequence). The CDR3 region is CASSLGSGGGEKLFF. In DNA, the CDR3 is TGTGCCAGCAGCTTAGGGTCGGGGGGCGGCGAAAAACTGTTTTTT.

This rearrangement joins TRBV27 to TRBJ2-7, with TRBD1 matching over 7 bases. V lost 8 bases to trimming and J lost 5 bases; unmatched junction nucleotides: 15. This CDR3 spans 15 amino acids. From germline, CDR1 is MNHEY and CDR2 SMNVEV (reference sequence). CDR3: CASASDRIGSHEQYF. The CDR3 DNA reads as TGTGCCAGCGCTTCGGACAGGATCGGTAGTCACGAGCAGTACTTC.

The rearrangement uses TRBV2 and TRBJ2-7; D is possibly TRBD1 (6 bases). Germline values: CDR1 SNHLY, CDR2 FYNNEI. The CDR3 covers 13 residues. V was cut by 3 bases and J by 6 bases, with 12 bases left in between. The CDR3 nucleotides are TGTGCCAGCAGTGAGGGGGCAGGGGCCGAGCAGTACTTC. This gives the protein CASSEGAGAEQYF.